This note documents a single T cell receptor (beta chain) sequence. These data originate in a study of shared clonotypes between healthy human individuals. Generated by immunoSEQ multiplex PCR, the TCRdb table keeps only in-frame clones and is missing some. The sample lists 630,000 or so clones; roughly 98% were seen once. Germline CDR1 reads SGHDN; CDR2 reads FVKESK. V dropped 4 bases and J dropped 4; count of bases not matched to a gene: 13. The length of the CDR3 is 16 residues. Naive CD8 cells lacked CD45RO and underwent positive selection for CCR7, leaving out terminally differentiated effector memory CD45RA+ cells.

The sequenced sample was naive CD8+ T cells sorted from blood. This TCR was sampled from a man aged 25 to 45 in good health. The chain couples TRBV14 to TRBJ2-7, with TRBD1 identical over 7 bases. The CDR3 DNA sequence: TGTGCCAGCAGCCGAAACTGGGGGCAGGGGGAATACGAGCAGTACTTC. Protein: CASSRNWGQGEYEQYF.